This TCR beta chain is from a study of blood T cell repertoires in COVID-19. TCRdb's table, derived via immunoSEQ multiplex PCR, lists solely in-frame clones and lacks some. This table holds approximately 350,000 clones, roughly 87% found once. Trimming at V came to 5 bases and at J to 10 bases, leaving 10 bases not matched to a gene. The germline V gene encodes CDR1 GTSNPN and CDR2 SVGIG (reference sequence). CDR3 length: 15 amino acids. The J gene is TRBJ1-6, the V gene TRBV30, with TRBD1 matching 11 bases. The clonotype originates from a woman under 40 who had recovered from COVID-19. The sequencing input was PBMCs or T cells enriched from blood (not recorded which). The CDR3 coding sequence is TGTGCCTGGGCGACTGGGACAGGGGGAAACTCACCCCTCCACTTT. It codes for CAWATGTGGNSPLHF.